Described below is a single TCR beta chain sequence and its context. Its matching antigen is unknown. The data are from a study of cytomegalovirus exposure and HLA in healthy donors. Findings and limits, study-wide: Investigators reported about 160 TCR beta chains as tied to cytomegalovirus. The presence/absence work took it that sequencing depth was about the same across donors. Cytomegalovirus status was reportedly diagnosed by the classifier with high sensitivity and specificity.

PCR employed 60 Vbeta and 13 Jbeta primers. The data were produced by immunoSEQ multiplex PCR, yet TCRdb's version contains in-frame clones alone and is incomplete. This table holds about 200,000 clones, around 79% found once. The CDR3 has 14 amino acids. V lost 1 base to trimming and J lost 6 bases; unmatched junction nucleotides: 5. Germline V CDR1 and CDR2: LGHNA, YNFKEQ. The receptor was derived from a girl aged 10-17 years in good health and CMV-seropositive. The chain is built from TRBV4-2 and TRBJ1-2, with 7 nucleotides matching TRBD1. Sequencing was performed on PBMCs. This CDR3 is CASSQAGQANGYTF. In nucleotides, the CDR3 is TGTGCCAGCAGCCAAGCAGGACAGGCGAATGGCTACACCTTC.